Presented here are 18 T cell receptor beta chains from one specimen sequenced in a study of tumor-infiltrating lymphocytes in primary liver carcinoma. Constant-region priming of around 530 ng total RNA yielded TCR beta cDNA. Libraries covering TCR beta were generated through three nested multiplex PCR rounds (using a slightly modified ARM-PCR). PCR rounds one and two used TRBV1-TRBV30 forward primers with a C-beta reverse primer for 10 cycles each. TCRdb re-called the multiplex PCR reads with MiXCR, one entry per CDR3 protein. The sample has 250,000 to 400,000 distinct CDR3 sequences, approximately 65% seen once; the top ten hold roughly 9%. Alongside blood RNA obtained from unsorted whole blood, germline DNA was also extracted. What was sequenced was peripheral blood. The receptor source for this set is a man in his forties with primary liver carcinoma and hepatitis B virus infection.

This clonotype was seen ten or more times. The chain employs TRBV29-1 and TRBJ2-7; a possible D gene is TRBD1 (6 bases). This CDR3 spans 14 amino acids. CDR1 is SQVTM and CDR2 is ANQGSEA in the germline V gene. The V gene lost 4 bases and the J gene lost 0 bases, with 13 bases spanning the gap. The CDR3 region is CSVGLGQLSYEQYF. CDR3 bases: TGCAGCGTTGGATTAGGACAGCTCTCCTACGAGCAGTACTTC.

This clonotype turned up a few times. Sequence at one end of the junction differs from germline and may be a read error. This chain's CDR3 is CVSSFPTSGRAQGETQYF. The CDR3 nucleotides read TGTGTCAGCAGTTTCCCGACTAGCGGGAGGGCCCAGGGAGAGACCCAGTACTTC. The chain has TRBV6-2 or TRBV6-3 and TRBJ2-5, with 14 bases matching TRBD2. Germline V gives CDR1 MNHEY, CDR2 SVGEGT. The CDR3 length is 18 residues.

This clonotype was seen more than once but under ten times. A read error may account for a junction end that differs from germline. J is TRBJ1-4 and V is TRBV5-6; 10 nucleotides match TRBD1. This CDR3 is built from 14 residues. Germline CDR1 is SGHDT and CDR2 is YYEEEE. This CDR3 is CVSFSTGGGEKLFF. CDR3 DNA: TGTGTCAGCTTCTCGACAGGGGGCGGAGAAAAACTGTTTTTT.

Comments on this clonotype: Given a much more abundant clone one base away, this may be a read error. The chain couples TRBV29-1 to TRBJ1-1; 7 nucleotides match TRBD1. Germline V gene data show CDR1 as SQVTM and CDR2 as ANQGSEA. The CDR3 contains 14 residues. The CDR3 protein is CSLETMTGITEAFF. The CDR3 DNA is TGCAGCCTTGAAACCATGACAGGGATCACTGAAGCTTTCTTT. Variable domain in full (rest from reference TRBV29-1 and TRBJ1-1): SAVISQKPSRDICQRGTSLTIQCQVDSQVTMMFWYRQQPGQSLTLIATANQGSEATYESGFVIDKFPISRPNLTFSTLTVSNMSPEDSSIYLCSLETMTGITEAFFGQGTRLTVV.

The table lists this clonotype with a count of one. Given a much more abundant clone one base away, this may be a read error. The V call is TRBV6-2 or TRBV6-3, the J call TRBJ2-7; D might be TRBD2 (6 bases). The V gene's germline CDR1 is MNHEY and CDR2 SVGEGT. CDR3 length equals 14 residues. CDR3 DNA: TGTGCCAGCAGTCCCAGGACTACCTCCTACGGGCAGTACTTC. Its protein product is CASSPRTTSYGQYF.

This chain connects TRBV30 to TRBJ1-1; tentatively, D is TRBD1 (5 bases). The CDR3 covers 15 residues. Trimming took off 0 bases at V and 1 base at J, with 12 bases between the two ends. Germline V lookup: CDR1 GTSNPN, CDR2 SVGIG (reference sequence). In DNA, the CDR3 is TGTGCCTGGAGTGTAGGGCGGACACGGAACACTGAAGCTTTCTTT. Protein: CAWSVGRTRNTEAFF.

Concerning this clonotype: A much larger clonotype is one base distant, so this may be a read error. The chain couples TRBV4-2 to TRBJ1-4; 7 bases map to TRBD1. CDR1 is LGHNA and CDR2 is YNFKEQ in the germline V gene. The length of the CDR3 is 18 residues. CDR3 sequence (DNA): TGTGCCAGCAGCCGCCAGAGGGGAGTGGGGACAGCGGATGAAAAACTGGTTTTT. It yields the protein CASSRQRGVGTADEKLVF.

In the case of this clonotype: An end of the junction differs from the germline gene, which may be a read error. The chain carries TRBV29-1 and TRBJ2-7; the D gene could be TRBD1 or TRBD2 (5 bases each). Germline CDR1 reads SQVTM; CDR2 reads ANQGSEA. This CDR3 comprises 14 residues. CDR3 in amino acids: CNVERGVPTYEQYF. The CDR3 nucleotides read TGCAACGTTGAGAGAGGGGTCCCTACTTACGAGCAGTACTTC.

The chain combines TRBV2 with TRBJ2-5, with D tentatively TRBD1 or TRBD2 (5 bases each). The CDR3 length is 15 residues. Germline CDR1 reads SNHLY; CDR2 reads FYNNEI. V lost 6 bases to trimming and J lost 5 bases, with 19 bases between them. CDR3 DNA sequence: TGTGCCAGCAGCCTGGCGACGGGGCGCGGGGAGACCCAGTACTTC. Its protein product is CASSLATGRGETQYF.

Remarks on this clonotype: Relative to the germline gene, one junction end is altered; a read error may explain this. The chain employs TRBV12-3 or TRBV12-4 and TRBJ2-1; 9 bases are a match to TRBD1. This CDR3 has 14 amino acids. CDR3: CASRTGQGGNERFF. CDR3 DNA sequence: TGTGCCAGCAGAACGGGACAGGGAGGGAATGAGCGGTTCTTC.

About this clonotype: This may stem from a read error, because a much larger clone lies one nucleotide away. This chain connects TRBV7-9 to TRBJ2-7; 12 nucleotides line up with TRBD2. The ends lost 0 bases at V and 6 bases at J; junction bases unmatched: 6. Germline V lookup: CDR1 SEHNR, CDR2 FQNEAQ (reference sequence). The CDR3 has 16 residues. The CDR3 loop reads CASSLAGGLAGCEQYF. The DNA for the CDR3 is TGTGCCAGCAGCTTAGCTGGTGGACTAGCGGGATGCGAGCAGTACTTC.

This clonotype appeared a single time. This chain connects TRBV5-8 to TRBJ2-3; 7 positions match TRBD1. Germline V gives CDR1 SGHTS, CDR2 YDEGEE. The CDR3 is 15 amino acids. The V gene end was trimmed by 6 bases and the J gene end by 7 bases; junction bases not matched to a gene: 14. The CDR3 nucleotides are TGTGCCAGCAACCCGGGACAGCTTCCCTCAAATACGCAGTATTTT. This encodes CASNPGQLPSNTQYF.

This clonotype was detected many times. The chain employs TRBV4-2 and TRBJ2-1; 7 nucleotides agree with TRBD2. This CDR3 has 16 amino acids. Germline trimming cut 1 base from V and 5 bases from J; bases unmatched to any gene: 8. Germline CDR1 LGHNA, CDR2 YNFKEQ. The CDR3 DNA sequence: TGTGCCAGCAGCCAAGTGGTCGGCGGGGGAAACAATGAGCAGTTCTTC. Protein product: CASSQVVGGGNNEQFF.

This clonotype has only a few counts. The J gene is TRBJ2-3, the V gene TRBV6-6; 15 bases are shared with TRBD2. Germline V gives CDR1 MNHNY, CDR2 SVGAGI (reference sequence). With 4 bases clipped from V and 6 bases from J, the junction kept 5 bases outside the gene matches. This CDR3 has 16 residues. CDR3 nucleotide sequence: TGTGCCAGCAGTTCGGGACTAGCGGGAGGACTGGATACGCAGTATTTT. Translation gives CASSSGLAGGLDTQYF.

This clonotype was observed a few times. The rearrangement joins TRBV28 to TRBJ1-2; no reliable D call. CDR1 MDHEN and CDR2 SYDVKM come from the germline V gene. The V gene lost 3 bases and the J gene lost 3 bases, with 11 bases spanning the gap. This CDR3 region has 14 residues. CDR3 amino acids: CASSLFRMDYGYTF. CDR3 bases: TGTGCCAGCAGTTTGTTCCGGATGGACTATGGCTACACCTTC.

Concerning this clonotype itself: A much bigger clone sits one base away, suggesting this may be a read error. The rearrangement uses TRBV6-1 and TRBJ1-5; 8 bases match TRBD1. This CDR3 is built from 14 residues. The trim removed 6 bases at V and 6 bases at J, leaving 7 bases unmatched. CDR1 and CDR2 from the germline V gene are MNHNS and SASEGT. The CDR3 sequence is CASSRTGMCQPQHF. In nucleotides, the CDR3 is TGTGCCAGCAGCAGGACAGGGATGTGTCAGCCCCAGCATTTT.

The chain has TRBV4-1 and TRBJ2-7, with D possibly called TRBD1 or TRBD2 (6 bases each). The V end was cut by 0 bases, the J end by 7 bases, with 19 bases between. The CDR3 runs 16 residues. Germline CDR1 reads MGHRA; CDR2 reads YSYEKL. The CDR3 region is CASSQDQGRRSEEQYF. CDR3 DNA sequence: TGCGCCAGCAGCCAAGATCAGGGGAGGAGGTCGGAAGAGCAGTACTTC.

Notes on this clonotype: This may come from a read error, since a much larger clone is one base off. The final CDR3 position lacks the conserved phenylalanine or tryptophan, pointing to a likely read error. The V and J genes are TRBV6-6 and TRBJ1-1; no clear D gene. The CDR3 is 15 residues long. The V end was cut by 0 bases, the J end by 1 base, with 9 bases between. Germline V lookup: CDR1 MNHNY, CDR2 SVGAGI (reference sequence). The CDR3 here is CASSYSTTANTEAFL. The CDR3 DNA sequence: TGTGCCAGCAGTTACTCGACCACCGCGAACACTGAAGCTTTCCTT.